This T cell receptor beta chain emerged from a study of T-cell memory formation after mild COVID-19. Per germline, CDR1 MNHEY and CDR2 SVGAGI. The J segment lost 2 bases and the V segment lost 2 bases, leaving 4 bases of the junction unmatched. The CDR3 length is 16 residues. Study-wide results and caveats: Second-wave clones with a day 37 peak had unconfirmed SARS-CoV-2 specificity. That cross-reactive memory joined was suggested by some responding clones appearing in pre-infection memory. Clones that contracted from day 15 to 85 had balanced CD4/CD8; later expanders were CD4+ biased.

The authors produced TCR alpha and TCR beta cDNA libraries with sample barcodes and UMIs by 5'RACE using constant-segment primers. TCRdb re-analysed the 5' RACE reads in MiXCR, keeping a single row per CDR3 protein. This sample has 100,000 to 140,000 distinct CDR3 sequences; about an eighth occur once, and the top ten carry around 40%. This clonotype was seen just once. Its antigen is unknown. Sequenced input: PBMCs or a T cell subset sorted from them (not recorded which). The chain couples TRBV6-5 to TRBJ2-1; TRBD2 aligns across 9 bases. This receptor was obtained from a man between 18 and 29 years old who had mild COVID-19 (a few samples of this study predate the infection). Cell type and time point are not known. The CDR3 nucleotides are TGTGCCAGCAGTTACAGAGCGGGGGGTGCCTACAATGAGCAGTTCTTC. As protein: CASSYRAGGAYNEQFF.